A single sample is the source of the 12 T cell receptor beta chains below, sequenced in a study of cytomegalovirus exposure and HLA in healthy donors. Only in-frame clones appear in the TCRdb table, and some are missing; sequencing was by immunoSEQ multiplex PCR. The profile shows approximately 120,000 clones, around 90% of them singletons. Sequencing was done on a sample of PBMCs. The receptors shown here come from a woman between 18 and 29 years old in good health and CMV-seronegative.

The rearrangement uses TRBV5-1 and TRBJ1-2; TRBD1 agrees at 9 bases. CDR1 SGHRS and CDR2 YFSETQ come from the germline V gene. With V trimmed by 4 bases and J by 7 bases, 8 bases remained unmatched. The CDR3 runs 14 residues. The CDR3 DNA follows: TGCGCCAGCAGCGTATCATGGGACAGGGTTGGCTACACCTTC. It encodes CASSVSWDRVGYTF.

This chain links TRBV4-1 with TRBJ1-1; D gene unclear. Germline V CDR1 and CDR2: MGHRA, YSYEKL. The CDR3 is made up of 13 amino acids. V lost 4 bases, J lost 8 bases, and 14 bases lay in between. CDR3 sequence reads: CASSRGGIGEAFF. The CDR3 DNA follows: TGCGCCAGCAGCCGCGGAGGGATCGGAGAAGCTTTCTTT.

The chain joins TRBV19 to TRBJ1-2; D gene ambiguous. The ends were cut back, 5 bases at V and 1 base at J, with 14 bases in the middle. In germline, CDR1 is LNHDA, CDR2 SQIVND (reference sequence). The CDR3 has 15 amino acids. CDR3 protein: CASSLFLRGNYGYTF. The CDR3, as DNA: TGTGCCAGTAGTCTATTTTTGCGGGGTAACTATGGCTACACCTTC.

The chain employs TRBV2 and TRBJ2-1, with 10 bases lining up with TRBD2. This CDR3 spans 13 amino acids. The germline V gene has CDR1 SNHLY and CDR2 FYNNEI. V was clipped by 6 bases and J by 6 bases; unmatched bases: 2. CDR3 in amino acids: CASSASGSNEQFF. The CDR3 DNA reads as TGTGCCAGCAGCGCTAGCGGGAGCAATGAGCAGTTCTTC.

This chain connects TRBV5-1 to TRBJ2-7; 10 bases match TRBD2. J lost 2 bases, V lost 1 base, and 15 bases had no gene match. The germline CDR1 and CDR2 sequences are SGHRS and YFSETQ. The CDR3 spans 19 residues. The CDR3 coding sequence is TGCGCCAGCAGCTTGTTTCCACCTGGGCTAGCGGGGGTTACCTACGAGCAGTACTTC. Translating gives CASSLFPPGLAGVTYEQYF.

The CDR3 DNA sequence: TGTGCCAGCAGCCAAGATACAGGTATCTACGAGCAGTACTTC. Its translation is CASSQDTGIYEQYF. The chain couples TRBV4-2 to TRBJ2-7, with a tentative D call TRBD1 (5 bases). V was pared by 0 bases and J by 3 bases, with 9 bases between. The germline V gene has CDR1 LGHNA and CDR2 YNFKEQ. CDR3 length: 14 amino acids.

The chain recombines TRBV2 with TRBJ2-3; 7 bases are shared with TRBD2. The CDR3 spans 13 residues. Germline CDR1 and CDR2: SNHLY and FYNNEI. V gave up 3 bases and J gave up 5 bases; unmatched junction bases: 2. The CDR3: CASSDGGVDTQYF. CDR3 in DNA: TGTGCCAGCAGTGATGGGGGGGTAGATACGCAGTATTTT.

This chain connects TRBV30 to TRBJ2-7, with 8 nucleotides matching TRBD2. From germline, CDR1 is GTSNPN and CDR2 SVGIG (reference sequence). CDR3 length: 12 residues. V dropped 2 bases and J dropped 4; count of bases not matched to a gene: 1. CDR3 sequence (DNA): TGTGCCTGGAGTCCGGGGGGGTACGAGCAGTACTTC. As protein: CAWSPGGYEQYF. Complete variable domain (other parts from reference TRBV30 and TRBJ2-7): SQTIHQWPATLVQPVGSPLSLECTVEGTSNPNLYWYRQAAGRGLQLLFYSVGIGQISSEVPQNLSASRPQDRQFILSSKKLLLSDSGFYLCAWSPGGYEQYFGPGTRLTVT.

The rearrangement links TRBV5-1 to TRBJ2-3, with TRBD1 as a possible D gene (6 bases). CDR3 length: 15 residues. From germline, CDR1 is SGHRS and CDR2 YFSETQ. Deletions cut 0 bases from V and 0 bases from J, with 8 bases between. CDR3: CASSLDRASTDTQYF. Here the CDR3 DNA reads TGCGCCAGCAGCTTGGACAGGGCGAGCACAGATACGCAGTATTTT.

V is TRBV7-6 and J is TRBJ2-1, with D perhaps TRBD2 (6 bases). Trimming took off 1 base at V and 5 bases at J, with 9 bases between the two ends. In germline, CDR1 is SGHVS, CDR2 FNYEAQ. The CDR3 totals 14 residues. The CDR3 DNA follows: TGTGCCAGCAGCTTAGTTGGGGGGAACAATGAGCAGTTCTTC. The encoded protein is CASSLVGGNNEQFF. Based on the CDR3 plus reference TRBV7-6 and TRBJ2-1, the full variable domain is GAGVSQSPRYKVTKRGQDVALRCDPISGHVSLYWYRQALGQGPEFLTYFNYEAQQDKSGLPNDRFSAERPEGSISTLTIQRTEQRDSAMYRCASSLVGGNNEQFFGPGTRLTVL.

The chain combines TRBV4-1 with TRBJ2-3; TRBD1 is a possible D gene (5 bases). Trimming left V 1 base short and J 1 base short, with 12 bases between. Germline loops: CDR1 MGHRA, CDR2 YSYEKL. The CDR3 covers 16 residues. The CDR3 nucleotides read TGCGCCAGCAGCCAAGTGGGGCGGCAACGCACAGATACGCAGTATTTT. This codes for CASSQVGRQRTDTQYF.

The chain combines TRBV11-3 with TRBJ2-7; 10 bases are a match to TRBD2. The CDR3 is 14 amino acids. CDR1 is SGHNT, CDR2 YENEEA, per germline. V lost 5 bases and J lost 4; bases outside the gene matches: 5. For the CDR3, the DNA is TGTGCCAGCAGCCCGACTAGCGGGCTATACGAGCAGTACTTC. Its translation is CASSPTSGLYEQYF.